What follows are 11 T cell receptor beta chains derived from one specimen sequenced in a study of vaccination and CD4 T cells after COVID-19. Noted treatment: roughly 10-day PBMC culture with coronavirus spike peptide pools or control peptides (ViraFEST assay). Gathered ahead of the COVID-19 pandemic (2011-2018) were the CD4+ T cells of the unexposed donor. Once obtained from cultured CD4+ T cells, the DNA was sequenced using the Oncomine TCR Beta short-read assay. It was cultured CD4+ T cells from which genomic DNA was extracted. TCRdb re-analysed the PCR reads in MiXCR, keeping a single row per CDR3 protein. Of 7,000 to 9,500 distinct CDR3 sequences listed, over 25% were seen once; the top ten hold approximately 10%. The antigens of these receptors remain unknown. The specimen was CD4+ T cells from blood, cultured in vitro. The receptors stem from a human donor in good health.

This clonotype was counted a few times. The CDR3 nucleotides are TGTGCCAGCAGCTGGGATTATGGCTACACCTTC. Translated, it gives CASSWDYGYTF. The V and J genes are TRBV7-8 and TRBJ1-2; D gene uncertain. This CDR3 region has 11 residues. CDR1 SGHVS and CDR2 FQNEAQ come from the germline V gene. The germline V and J ends were trimmed by 4 bases and 5 bases, with 5 bases remaining between them.

The chain employs TRBV10-1 and TRBJ2-1; D could derive from TRBD1 or TRBD2 (6 bases each). The CDR3 has 15 residues. The germline V and J ends were trimmed by 2 bases and 6 bases, with 14 bases remaining between them. Germline CDR1 reads WNHNN; CDR2 reads SYGVQD (reference sequence). Here the CDR3 DNA reads TGCGCCAGCAGTGAGCTCTCACAGGGAGGCAATGAGCAGTTCTTC. Amino acids: CASSELSQGGNEQFF.

Sample share makes this clonotype hyperexpanded. The rearrangement links TRBV2 to TRBJ1-2, with D tentatively TRBD1 (6 bases). The germline gives CDR1 SNHLY, CDR2 FYNNEI. CDR3 length: 13 residues. Between the trimmed V and J ends, which lost 7 bases and 4 bases, there was a span of 13 bases. CDR3 loop: CASTPGVAYGYTF. The DNA of the CDR3 is TGTGCCAGCACGCCAGGGGTGGCCTATGGCTACACCTTC.

There are a few counts of this clonotype. This rearrangement joins TRBV7-9 to TRBJ2-1, with D unclear. Germline lookup yields CDR1 SEHNR and CDR2 FQNEAQ (reference sequence). The CDR3 covers 11 residues. V dropped 8 bases and J dropped 7 bases, with 9 bases sitting between them. CDR3 DNA sequence: TGTGCCAGCTCTAAGGCGAATGAGCAGTTCTTC. This translates into CASSKANEQFF.

The chain links TRBV20-1 to TRBJ2-7; weak D call: TRBD1 (5 bases). The CDR3 is made up of 15 amino acids. In germline, CDR1 is DFQATT, CDR2 SNEGSKA (reference sequence). Trimming took 5 bases from V and 1 from J, leaving 18 bases between them. CDR3 in DNA: TGCAGTGCTTATGACAGTCTAGGGGATTCCTACGAGCAGTACTTC. Translation gives CSAYDSLGDSYEQYF.

The chain recombines TRBV2 with TRBJ2-7; 7 positions match TRBD1. V lost 11 bases and J lost 7; bases outside the gene matches: 14. Germline CDR1 SNHLY, CDR2 FYNNEI. The CDR3 is 13 residues long. The CDR3 nucleotides read TGTGCCGGCAACCGGGACAGCTTTGAGGAGCAGTACTTC. It is translated as CAGNRDSFEEQYF. The full variable domain, in which reference TRBV2 and TRBJ2-7 provide the parts outside the CDR3, is EPEVTQTPSHQVTQMGQEVILRCVPISNHLYFYWYRQILGQKVEFLVSFYNNEISEKSEIFDDQFSVERPDGSNFTLKIRSTKLEDSAMYFCAGNRDSFEEQYFGPGTRLTVT.

The genes are TRBV7-9 and TRBJ2-1, with D uncertain. Germline V CDR1 and CDR2: SEHNR, FQNEAQ (reference sequence). The V and J ends lost 5 bases and 8 bases respectively, with 4 bases between them. The CDR3 has 10 amino acids. Written as DNA, the CDR3 is TGTGCCAGCAGCCAGGATGAGCAGTTCTTC. This encodes CASSQDEQFF.

The chain joins TRBV20-1 to TRBJ2-7; TRBD1 aligns across 8 bases. V was clipped by 6 bases and J by 3 bases; unmatched bases: 7. CDR1 is DFQATT, CDR2 SNEGSKA, per germline (reference sequence). The CDR3 totals 13 residues. CDR3 in DNA: TGCAGTGCAGCACAGGGGGGATTCTACGAGCAGTACTTC. Translated: CSAAQGGFYEQYF.

The V gene is TRBV7-9, the J gene TRBJ2-3; D perhaps matches TRBD2 (6 bases). Germline V gives CDR1 SEHNR, CDR2 FQNEAQ (reference sequence). Trimming left V 3 bases short and J 0 bases short, with 19 bases between. This CDR3 comprises 18 residues. CDR3 loop: CASSFFGWGGTSTDTQYF. The CDR3 nucleotides read TGTGCCAGCAGCTTCTTCGGGTGGGGCGGGACTAGCACAGATACGCAGTATTTT.

The chain is built from TRBV11-3 and TRBJ2-1; 7 bases match TRBD1. The CDR3 has 13 residues. Germline CDR1 SGHNT, CDR2 YENEEA. The J segment lost 7 bases and the V segment lost 5 bases, leaving 5 bases of the junction unmatched. CDR3 protein: CASSRRGYNEQFF. Written as DNA, the CDR3 is TGTGCCAGCAGCCGCAGGGGGTATAATGAGCAGTTCTTC.

This sequence joins TRBV29-1 and TRBJ2-5; 8 nucleotides match TRBD2. V dropped 4 bases and J dropped 5; count of bases not matched to a gene: 9. CDR3 length: 14 residues. The germline V gene encodes CDR1 SQVTM and CDR2 ANQGSEA. This CDR3 reads CSVGSSRGGETQYF. DNA of the CDR3: TGCAGCGTTGGATCTAGTCGGGGGGGGGAGACCCAGTACTTC.